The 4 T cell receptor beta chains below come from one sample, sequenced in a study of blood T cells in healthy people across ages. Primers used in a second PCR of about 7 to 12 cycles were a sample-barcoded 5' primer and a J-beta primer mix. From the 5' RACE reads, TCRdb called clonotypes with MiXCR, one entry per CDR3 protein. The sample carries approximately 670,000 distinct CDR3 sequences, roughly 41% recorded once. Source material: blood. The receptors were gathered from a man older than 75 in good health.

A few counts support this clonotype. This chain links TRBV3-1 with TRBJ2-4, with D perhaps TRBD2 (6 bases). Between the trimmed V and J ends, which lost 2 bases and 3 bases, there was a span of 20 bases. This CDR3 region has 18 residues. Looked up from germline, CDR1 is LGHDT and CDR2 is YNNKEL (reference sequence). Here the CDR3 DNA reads TGTGCCAGCAGCCAAAAAATTGGCGGGACGAGAGGCAAAAACATTCAGTACTTC. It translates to CASSQKIGGTRGKNIQYF.

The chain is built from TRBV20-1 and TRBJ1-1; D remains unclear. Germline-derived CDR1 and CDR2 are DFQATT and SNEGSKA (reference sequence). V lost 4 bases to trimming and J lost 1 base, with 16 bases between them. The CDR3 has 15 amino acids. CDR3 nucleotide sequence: TGCAGTGCTACCCCGGGAGCAGGTTGGAACACTGAAGCTTTCTTT. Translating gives CSATPGAGWNTEAFF.

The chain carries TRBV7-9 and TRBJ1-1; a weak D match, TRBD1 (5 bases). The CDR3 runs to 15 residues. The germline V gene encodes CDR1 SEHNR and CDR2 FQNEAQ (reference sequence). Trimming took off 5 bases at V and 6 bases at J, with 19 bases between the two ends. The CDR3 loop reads CASSLRDERYAEAFF. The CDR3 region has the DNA TGTGCCAGCAGCCTCCGGGACGAACGTTACGCTGAAGCTTTCTTT.

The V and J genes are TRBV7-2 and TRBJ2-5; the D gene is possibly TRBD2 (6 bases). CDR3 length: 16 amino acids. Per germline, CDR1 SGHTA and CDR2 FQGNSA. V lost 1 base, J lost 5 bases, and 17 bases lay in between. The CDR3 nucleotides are TGTGCCAGCAGCTTAGTAATGGCAGGGAGGTACGAGACCCAGTACTTC. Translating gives CASSLVMAGRYETQYF.